A single sample gave rise to the 9 T cell receptor beta chains below, sequenced in a study of blood T cells in healthy people across ages. A second PCR of about 6 to 11 cycles used a sample-barcoded 5' primer and a J-beta primer mix. TCRdb called the 5' RACE reads again in MiXCR, with one record for every CDR3 protein. The repertoire consists of about 1.4 million distinct CDR3 sequences, with 59% occurring once and the leading ten covering about 6.3%. Source material: blood. These receptor sequences come from a man aged 18 to 29 in good health.

This clonotype was observed a single time. Here the CDR3 reads CASSVALDSGANVLTF. The CDR3, as DNA: TGTGCCAGCAGCGTAGCCTTAGACTCTGGGGCCAACGTCCTGACTTTC. This chain uses TRBV9 with TRBJ2-6; the D is unclear. Germline V gives CDR1 SGDLS, CDR2 YYNGEE. Trimming took 0 bases from V and 0 from J, leaving 7 bases between them. The CDR3 totals 16 residues.

In regard to this clonotype: Compared with germline, one end of the junction differs, possibly owing to a read error. V gene TRBV25-1 combines with J gene TRBJ1-5, with D perhaps matching TRBD1 (5 bases). The germline gives CDR1 MGHDK, CDR2 SYGVNS. This CDR3 has 13 amino acids. The CDR3, as DNA: TGTGCCAGCAGTGAATGGGGGAATCAGCTCCAGCATTTT. As protein: CASSEWGNQLQHF.

The chain is built from TRBV20-1 and TRBJ2-7; 10 nucleotides align to TRBD2. Germline CDR1 is DFQATT and CDR2 is SNEGSKA (reference sequence). The CDR3 is 15 residues long. V shed 3 bases, J shed 4 bases, and the junction held 9 bases outside the gene matches. As DNA, the CDR3 is TGCAGTGCTAGGGGTCTAGCGGGGGCGATATACGAGCAGTACTTC. This encodes CSARGLAGAIYEQYF.

This chain joins TRBV20-1 and TRBJ1-2, with D maybe TRBD1 (5 bases). V lost 3 bases and J lost 4, with 12 bases in between. Germline V gene data show CDR1 as DFQATT and CDR2 as SNEGSKA (reference sequence). The length of the CDR3 is 13 residues. CDR3 in DNA: TGCAGTGCTAGCGACAGAGTACTCTATGGCTACACCTTC. The encoded protein is CSASDRVLYGYTF.

This chain joins TRBV4-1 and TRBJ2-3; D remains unclear. The V gene's germline CDR1 is MGHRA and CDR2 YSYEKL. This CDR3 is 15 amino acids long. V was shortened by 0 bases and J by 4 bases, with 11 bases between the two germline ends. CDR3 residues: CASSQESLVADTQYF. The CDR3 DNA reads TGCGCCAGCAGCCAAGAATCTCTAGTGGCAGATACGCAGTATTTT.

Details on this clonotype: At one end, the junction sequence differs from germline, possibly due to a read error. This chain joins TRBV28 and TRBJ2-1; the D gene is possibly TRBD2 (6 bases). Germline V lookup: CDR1 MDHEN, CDR2 SYDVKM. This CDR3 is 14 amino acids long. CDR3 nucleotides: TGTGCCAGCAAAGGGACTCCTACCTACAATGAGCAGTTCTTT. It codes for CASKGTPTYNEQFF.

This clonotype occurred a few times. A much bigger clone sits one base away, suggesting this may be a read error. The chain joins TRBV20-1 to TRBJ2-1; 9 positions agree with TRBD2. The J call may be incorrect, as the DNA end agrees better with TRBJ2-7. Germline CDR1 DFQATT, CDR2 SNEGSKA (reference sequence). This CDR3 is built from 14 residues. This chain's CDR3 is CSAGGTSSYNEQYF. In nucleotides, the CDR3 is TGCAGTGCCGGAGGGACTAGCTCCTACAATGAGCAGTACTTC.

The rearrangement joins TRBV2 to TRBJ1-1; D is uncertain. This CDR3 region has 15 residues. The V end lost 4 bases, the J end lost 4 bases, and 16 bases lay between the germline ends. Germline V gene sequence: CDR1 SNHLY, CDR2 FYNNEI. The CDR3 DNA reads as TGTGCCAGCAGTGGGCGTCGCGGGAAGGGCACTGAAGCTTTCTTT. Its protein product is CASSGRRGKGTEAFF.

This clonotype has a count of ten or more. J is TRBJ2-7 and V is TRBV20-1, with 9 positions matching TRBD2. The CDR3 loop spans 16 amino acids. V shed 0 bases, J shed 5 bases, and the junction held 11 bases outside the gene matches. Germline V gene sequence: CDR1 DFQATT, CDR2 SNEGSKA (reference sequence). The CDR3 loop is CSARDQGTSHIHEQYF. The CDR3 nucleotides are TGCAGTGCTAGAGATCAGGGGACTAGCCACATCCACGAGCAGTACTTC.